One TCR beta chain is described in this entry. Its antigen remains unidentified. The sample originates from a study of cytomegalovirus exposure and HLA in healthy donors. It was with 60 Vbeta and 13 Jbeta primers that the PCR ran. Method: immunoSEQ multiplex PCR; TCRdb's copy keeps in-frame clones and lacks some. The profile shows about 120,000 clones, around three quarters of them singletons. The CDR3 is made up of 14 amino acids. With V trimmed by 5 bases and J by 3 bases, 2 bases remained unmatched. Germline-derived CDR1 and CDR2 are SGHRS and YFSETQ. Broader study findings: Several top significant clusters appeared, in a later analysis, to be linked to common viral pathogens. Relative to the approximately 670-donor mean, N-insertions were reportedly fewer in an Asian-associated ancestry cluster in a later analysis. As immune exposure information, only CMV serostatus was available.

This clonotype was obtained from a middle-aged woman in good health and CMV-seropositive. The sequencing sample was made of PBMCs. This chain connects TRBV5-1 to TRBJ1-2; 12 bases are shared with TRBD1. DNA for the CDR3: TGCGCCAGCAGGGGGACAGGGGGCTACTATGGCTACACCTTC. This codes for CASRGTGGYYGYTF.